This T cell receptor beta chain is drawn from a study of cytomegalovirus exposure and HLA in healthy donors. At the level of the study: An early data release held tens of millions of unique TCRs from HLA-typed donors.

Turning to this clone: What it recognizes is unknown.

PCR employed 60 Vbeta and 13 Jbeta primers. The authors' processing: Later, an analysis found 75 million to 100 million unique TCR beta chains, and approximately 10 million of these were shared. Sequencing used immunoSEQ multiplex PCR; TCRdb keeps in-frame clones, though not all of them. V and J calls and clone size are given by that table; D and trimming were obtained from the DNA. Among tens of thousands of clones, approximately 78% were seen once, and the ten largest hold around 2.5%. General study findings and limits: Productive status was seen about 87% or about 30% of the time for most TCR beta V segments in an earlier analysis. An observed cluster of highly shared sequence variants was recorded as a likely sequencing artifact.

This CDR3 spans 16 amino acids. Germline CDR1 and CDR2: LNHNV and YYDKDF (reference sequence). V shed 0 bases, J shed 5 bases, and the junction held 4 bases outside the gene matches. The receptor was derived from a male donor in good health and CMV-seropositive. This chain connects TRBV15 to TRBJ2-2, with 9 bases aligning to TRBD2. Sequencing input: PBMCs. The CDR3 region is CATSREYSGGTGELFF. The CDR3 DNA reads as TGTGCCACCAGCAGAGAGTATAGCGGGGGAACCGGGGAGCTGTTTTTT. The full variable domain, in which reference TRBV15 and TRBJ2-2 provide the parts outside the CDR3, is DAMVIQNPRYQVTQFGKPVTLSCSQTLNHNVMYWYQQKSSQAPKLLFHYYDKDFNNEADTPDNFQSRRPNTSFCFLDIRSPGLGDTAMYLCATSREYSGGTGELFFGEGSRLTVL.